Listed here is a single T cell receptor beta chain. Its cognate antigen is unknown. The data are from a study of CD8 T cells in ankylosing spondylitis. Study observations and caveats: Seemingly characteristic of ankylosing spondylitis blood was a TCR beta motif consisting of several highly homologous variants. Disease-linked clones were CD8+ and relatively rare in peripheral blood.

Quantitative barcoded 5'-RACE was used to prepare TCR beta libraries. TCRdb used MiXCR to reprocess the 5' RACE reads, holding one entry per CDR3 protein. The table records fewer than 550,000 distinct CDR3 sequences, under 5.5% of them present only once. The CDR3 runs 16 residues. The germline V and J ends were trimmed by 4 bases and 4 bases, with 16 bases remaining between them. CDR1 and CDR2 from the germline V gene are LGHNA and YNFKEQ. The chain recombines TRBV4-2 with TRBJ1-4; no definite D call. Specimen: blood, either unsorted or a sorted T cell fraction (not recorded which). This TCR came from a male donor with ankylosing spondylitis. CDR3 residues: CASSLEDVGYNEKLFF. CDR3 in DNA: TGTGCCAGCAGCCTAGAGGACGTAGGTTATAATGAAAAACTGTTTTTT.